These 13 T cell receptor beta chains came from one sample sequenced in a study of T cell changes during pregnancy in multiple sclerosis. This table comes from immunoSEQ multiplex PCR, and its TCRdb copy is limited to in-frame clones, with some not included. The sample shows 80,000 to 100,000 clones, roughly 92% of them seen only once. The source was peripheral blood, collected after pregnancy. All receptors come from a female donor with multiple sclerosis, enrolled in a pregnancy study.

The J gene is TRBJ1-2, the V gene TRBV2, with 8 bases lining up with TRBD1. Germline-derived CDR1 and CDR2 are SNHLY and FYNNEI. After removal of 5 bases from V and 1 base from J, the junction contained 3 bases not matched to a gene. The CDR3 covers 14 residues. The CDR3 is CASSTDRGNYGYTF. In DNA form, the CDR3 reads TGTGCCAGCAGTACCGACAGGGGTAACTATGGCTACACCTTC.

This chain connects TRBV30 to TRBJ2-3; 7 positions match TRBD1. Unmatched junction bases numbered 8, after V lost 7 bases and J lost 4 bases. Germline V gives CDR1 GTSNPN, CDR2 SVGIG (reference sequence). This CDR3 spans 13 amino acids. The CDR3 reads CAYTTGSPDTQYF. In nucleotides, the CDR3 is TGTGCCTATACGACAGGGTCCCCAGATACGCAGTATTTT.

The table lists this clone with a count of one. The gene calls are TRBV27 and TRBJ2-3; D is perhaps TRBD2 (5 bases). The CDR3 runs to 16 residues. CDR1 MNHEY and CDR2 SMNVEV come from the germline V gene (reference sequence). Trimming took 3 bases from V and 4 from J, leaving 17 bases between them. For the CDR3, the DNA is TGTGCCAGCAGTTTTCAGCTAGGCTCCGGGGCAGATACGCAGTATTTT. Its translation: CASSFQLGSGADTQYF.

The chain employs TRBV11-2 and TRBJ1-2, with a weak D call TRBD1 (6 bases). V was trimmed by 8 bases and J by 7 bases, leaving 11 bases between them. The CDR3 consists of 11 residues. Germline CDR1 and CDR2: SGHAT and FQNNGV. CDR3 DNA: TGTGCCAGCGGGCAGGGGTTTGGCTACACCTTC. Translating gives CASGQGFGYTF.

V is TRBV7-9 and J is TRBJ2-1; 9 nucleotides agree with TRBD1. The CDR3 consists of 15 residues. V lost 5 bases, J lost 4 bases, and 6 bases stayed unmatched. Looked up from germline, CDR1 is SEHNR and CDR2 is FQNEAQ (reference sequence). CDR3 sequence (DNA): TGTGCCAGCAGCCGGACAGGGGATACATACAATGAGCAGTTCTTC. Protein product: CASSRTGDTYNEQFF.

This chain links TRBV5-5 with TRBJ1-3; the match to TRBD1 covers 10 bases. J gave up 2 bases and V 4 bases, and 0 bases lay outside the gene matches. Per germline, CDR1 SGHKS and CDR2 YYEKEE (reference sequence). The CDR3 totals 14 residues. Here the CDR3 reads CASSGTGAGNTIYF. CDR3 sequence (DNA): TGTGCCAGCAGCGGGACAGGGGCTGGAAACACCATATATTTT.

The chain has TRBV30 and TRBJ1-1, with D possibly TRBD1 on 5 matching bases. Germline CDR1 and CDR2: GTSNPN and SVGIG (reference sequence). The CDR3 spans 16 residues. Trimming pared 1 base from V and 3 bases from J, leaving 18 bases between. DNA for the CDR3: TGTGCCTGGAGTGACCTCTTTACAGGAGCATACACTGAAGCTTTCTTT. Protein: CAWSDLFTGAYTEAFF.

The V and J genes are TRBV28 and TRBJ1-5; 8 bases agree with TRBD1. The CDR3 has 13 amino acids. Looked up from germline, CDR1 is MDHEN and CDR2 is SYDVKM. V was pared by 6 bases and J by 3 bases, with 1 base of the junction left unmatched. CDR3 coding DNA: TGTGCCAGCAGGACAGGGGTCAATCAGCCCCAGCATTTT. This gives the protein CASRTGVNQPQHF.

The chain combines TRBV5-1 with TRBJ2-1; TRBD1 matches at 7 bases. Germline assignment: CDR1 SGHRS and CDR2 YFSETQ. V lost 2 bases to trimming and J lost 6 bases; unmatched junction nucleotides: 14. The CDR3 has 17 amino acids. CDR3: CASSLRGRGKIGNEQFF. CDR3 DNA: TGCGCCAGCAGCTTAAGAGGCAGGGGGAAAATTGGCAATGAGCAGTTCTTC.

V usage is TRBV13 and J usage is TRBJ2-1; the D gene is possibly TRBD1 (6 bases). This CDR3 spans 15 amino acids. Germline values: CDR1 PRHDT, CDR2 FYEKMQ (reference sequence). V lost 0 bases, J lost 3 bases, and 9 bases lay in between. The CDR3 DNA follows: TGTGCCAGCAGCTTAGGGGCAGGGGACTACAATGAGCAGTTCTTC. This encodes CASSLGAGDYNEQFF.

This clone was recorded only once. The CDR3 here is CASAPTSGSREQFF. CDR3 DNA: TGTGCCAGCGCCCCGACTAGCGGGAGCCGCGAGCAGTTCTTC. The chain couples TRBV7-8 to TRBJ2-1; 12 positions match TRBD2. Germline V CDR1 and CDR2: SGHVS, FQNEAQ. V was clipped by 8 bases and J by 10 bases; unmatched bases: 9. The CDR3 spans 14 residues.

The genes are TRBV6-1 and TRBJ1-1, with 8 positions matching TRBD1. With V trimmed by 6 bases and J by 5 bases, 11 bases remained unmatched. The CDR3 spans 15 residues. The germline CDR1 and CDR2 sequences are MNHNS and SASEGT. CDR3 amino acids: CASRGETGGGTEAFF. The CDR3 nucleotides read TGTGCCAGCAGGGGTGAAACAGGGGGAGGAACTGAAGCTTTCTTT.

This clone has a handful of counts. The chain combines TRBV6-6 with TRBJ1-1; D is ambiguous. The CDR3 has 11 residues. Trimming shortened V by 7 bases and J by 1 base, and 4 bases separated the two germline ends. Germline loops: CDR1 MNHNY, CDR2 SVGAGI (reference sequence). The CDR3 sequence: CASKQNTEAFF. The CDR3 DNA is TGTGCCAGCAAACAGAACACTGAAGCTTTCTTT.